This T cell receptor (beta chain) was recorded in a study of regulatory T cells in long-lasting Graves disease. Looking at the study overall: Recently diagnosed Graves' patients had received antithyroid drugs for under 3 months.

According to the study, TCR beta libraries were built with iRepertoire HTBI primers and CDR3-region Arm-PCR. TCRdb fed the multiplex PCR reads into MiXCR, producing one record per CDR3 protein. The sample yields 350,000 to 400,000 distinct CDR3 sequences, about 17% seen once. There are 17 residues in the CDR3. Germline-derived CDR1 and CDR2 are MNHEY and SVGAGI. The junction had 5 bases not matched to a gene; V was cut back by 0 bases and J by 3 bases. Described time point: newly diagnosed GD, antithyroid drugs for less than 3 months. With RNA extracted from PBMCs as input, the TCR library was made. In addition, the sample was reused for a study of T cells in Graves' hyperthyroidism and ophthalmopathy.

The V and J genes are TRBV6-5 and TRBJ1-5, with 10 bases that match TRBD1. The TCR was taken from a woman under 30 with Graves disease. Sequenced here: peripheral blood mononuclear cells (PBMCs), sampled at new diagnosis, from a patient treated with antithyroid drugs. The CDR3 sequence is CASSYSMGQGTNQPQHF. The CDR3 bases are TGTGCCAGCAGTTACTCGATGGGACAGGGGACCAATCAGCCCCAGCATTTT.